The clone carrying this T cell receptor beta chain was recorded at least ten times. What it binds is unknown. The data are from a study of CD8+CD57+ T cells in acquired aplastic anemia. Study observations and caveats: Controls did not differ significantly from patients in CD8+ Simpson's diversity. About 30 CD8+ CDR3 sequences occurred in both the patients and the controls.

Trimming left V 3 bases short and J 3 bases short, with 8 bases between. This CDR3 has 13 amino acids. Germline assignment: CDR1 SGDLS and CDR2 YYNGEE. It was genomic DNA that served as the template for profiling TCR beta VDJ and CDR3. MiXCR, run by TCRdb on the reads, gives a single entry per CDR3 protein. The sample consists of 150,000 to 200,000 distinct CDR3 sequences, approximately 51% of them appearing once. Selection for sequencing was limited to patients who had shown CD8+CD57+ cell expansion by flow cytometry. All participating patients were living with severe acquired aplastic anemia. Sequenced sample: sorted CD4+, CD8+, or CD8+CD57+ T cells (not recorded which) from PBMCs. The clonotype comes from a human donor with aplastic anemia. J is TRBJ2-3 and V is TRBV9; a weak D match, TRBD2 (6 bases). The CDR3 protein is CASSAGLTDTQYF. CDR3 in DNA: TGTGCCAGCAGCGCGGGACTGACAGATACGCAGTATTTT. Full variable domain (rest looked up from reference TRBV9 and TRBJ2-3): DSGVTQTPKHLITATGQRVTLRCSPRSGDLSVYWYQQSLDQGLQFLIQYYNGEERAKGNILERFSAQQFPDLHSELNLSSLELGDSALYFCASSAGLTDTQYFGPGTRLTVL.